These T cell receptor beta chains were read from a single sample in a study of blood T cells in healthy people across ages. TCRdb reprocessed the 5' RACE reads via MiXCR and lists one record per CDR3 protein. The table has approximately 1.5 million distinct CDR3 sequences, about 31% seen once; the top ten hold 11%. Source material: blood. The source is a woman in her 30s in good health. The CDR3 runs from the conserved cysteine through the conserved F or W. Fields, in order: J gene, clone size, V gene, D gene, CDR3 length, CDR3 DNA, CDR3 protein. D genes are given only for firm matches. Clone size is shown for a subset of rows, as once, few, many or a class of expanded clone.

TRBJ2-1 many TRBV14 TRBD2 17 TGTGCCAGCAGCCCCGCTTTGTATGCGGGAGTATTGAATGAGCAGTTCTTC CASSPALYAGVLNEQFF
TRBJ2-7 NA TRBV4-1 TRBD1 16 TGCGCCAGCAGCCAAGTCGGACAGGGGTTTTGCGACGAGCAGTACTTC CASSQVGQGFCDEQYF
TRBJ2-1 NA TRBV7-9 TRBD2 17 TGTGCCAGCAGCTCCCCCCCCGCGGGGGGGCCCTACAATGAGCAGTTCTTC CASSSPPAGGPYNEQFF
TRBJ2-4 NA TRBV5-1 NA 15 TGCGCCAGCAGTCCAACAGGGATTCAGAAAAACATTCAGTACTTC CASSPTGIQKNIQYF
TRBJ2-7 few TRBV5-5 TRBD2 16 TGTGCCAGCACCCGTTTCGAGCGGGGGGGCTTAGGTGAGCAGTACTTC CASTRFERGGLGEQYF
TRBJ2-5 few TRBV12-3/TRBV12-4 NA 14 TGTGCCAGCAGTTTAAGGGGGAGCGGGGAGACCCAGTACTTC CASSLRGSGETQYF
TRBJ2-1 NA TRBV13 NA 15 TGTGCCAGCAGCTTAGAGGACCTCTCCTACAATGAGCAGTTCTTC CASSLEDLSYNEQFF
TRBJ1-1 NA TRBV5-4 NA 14 TGTGCTGCGACGGGAACCTCGAAGTCCGGGCAAGCTTTCTTT CAATGTSKSGQAFF
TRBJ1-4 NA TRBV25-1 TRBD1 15 TGTGCCAGCAGTGAAGGGACAGGGCTCAGTGAAAAACTGTTTTTT CASSEGTGLSEKLFF
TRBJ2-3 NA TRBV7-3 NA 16 TGTGCCAGCAGCTCGTCTCCGGCCAAGCGGATGGATACGCAGTATTTT CASSSSPAKRMDTQYF
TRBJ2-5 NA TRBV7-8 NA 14 TGTGCCAGCAGCTCGATCGAGGGCAAAGAGACCCAGTACTTC CASSSIEGKETQYF
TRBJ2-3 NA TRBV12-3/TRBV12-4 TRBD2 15 TGTGCCAGCAGCCCTAGCGGGGTGCGCGCAGATACGCAGTATTTT CASSPSGVRADTQYF
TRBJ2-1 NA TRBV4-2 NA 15 TGTGCCAGCAGCCAAGATGGGGACCTAAGGCGCGAGCAGTTCTTC CASSQDGDLRREQFF
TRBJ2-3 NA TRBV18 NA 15 TGTGCCAGCTCACCACTGGCCCAGGGGCAAGATACGCAGTATTTT CASSPLAQGQDTQYF
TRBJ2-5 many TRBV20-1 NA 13 TGCAGTGCCAGACGGGACTCCAAAGAGACCCAGTACTTC CSARRDSKETQYF
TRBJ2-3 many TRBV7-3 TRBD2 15 TGTGCCAGCAGCTTGCAAGCGGGGTCCACAGATACGCAGTATTTT CASSLQAGSTDTQYF
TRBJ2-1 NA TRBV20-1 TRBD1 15 TGCAGTGCTAGAGATGGGGACAGGGGTACCAATGAGCAGTTCTTC CSARDGDRGTNEQFF
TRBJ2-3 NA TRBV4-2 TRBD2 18 TGTGCCAGCAGCCAAGTCAGCGGGAGGGCCGGAAACACAGATACGCAGTATTTT CASSQVSGRAGNTDTQYF
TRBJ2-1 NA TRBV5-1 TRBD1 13 TGCGCCAGCAGCCTGACAGGGGTAGGGGAACAGTTCTTC CASSLTGVGEQFF
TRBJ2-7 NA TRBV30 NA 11 TGTGCCTGTTATCTGCTAAGCGAGCAGTACTTC CACYLLSEQYF
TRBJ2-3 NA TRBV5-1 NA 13 TGCGCCAGCAGCTTCGGATTTGCAGATACGCAGTATTTT CASSFGFADTQYF